This T cell receptor (beta chain) was recorded in a study of T cell responses to AZD1222 COVID-19 vaccine (dated by TCRdb to about 2021). Notes on the research overall: AZD1222 recipients whose second dose came at about 4 weeks and those whose second dose came at about 12 weeks were combined into one group, since spike-specific TCR depth and breadth did not differ between the two schedules. TCR sequencing was performed for about 240 trial participants, of whom about 200 were given two doses of AZD1222 and some 25 were given two doses of MenACWY control vaccine. Trial participants were enrolled into age subgroups of 18-55, 56-69 and 70-plus years, which contained 148, 28 and 57 TCR-sequenced participants, respectively.

Paper-wide results and their limitations: The vaccine-associated CD4 TCRs covered the entire spike protein, and the dominant responses fell in regions 160-218 and 743-854. Reportedly, close to half of the unique spike-specific TCRs recognized epitopes lying outside the regions that are mutated in the B.1.351 and B.1.1.7 variants. In the small 56-69-year group, the increase in depth fell short of significance, most likely because of low power. A significant rise in spike-specific TCR breadth and depth was observed after two AZD1222 doses relative to day 0 and relative to MenACWY recipients. Most participants were white British and females outnumbered males, and the authors suggested that clonal diversity may have been underestimated. Conclusions about previously exposed vaccinees were limited because only six AZD1222 recipients were SARS-CoV-2 seropositive at baseline. Because no day 14 peak-response samples were available, repertoires were characterized only after the peak T cell response.

As regards this clone: It lacks a known antigen. No base quality values were provided; no much bigger clone lies one nucleotide off.

The CDR3 regions of human TCRbeta chains were subjected to immunosequencing. As for the original processing: TCRs in the repertoires were compared against a reference library of SARS-CoV-2-specific TCRs that had been generated with the MIRA antigen-specificity platform. Breadth was defined as the fraction of unique TCRs that were SARS-CoV-2-associated. Depth was defined as the fraction of total T cells that were SARS-CoV-2-associated. Using the MIRA data, each spike-specific TCR was mapped to the spike region that the TCR reacts to and placed in a CD4 or CD8 class. Log10-transformed breadth and depth values were compared by one-way ANOVA with Sidak's multiple comparisons tests. This immuneACCESS table, as held by TCRdb, lists in-frame sequences with V and J called but not all clones. Of the missing ones, under half trace to an unresolved V gene in checked studies; the others have no known cause. V and J calls plus clone size are reproduced from that table; the DNA served to infer D and trimming. This sample gives over 120,000 clones in total; over 85% of them show up just once. The biggest ten clones account for around 1.7% of the sample.

This specimen's time point label, per the study, means: baseline before first vaccination. Samples from vaccinated people were obtained from the UK trials COV001 and COV002, which included a single-blind randomized controlled phase 2/3 trial of AZD1222 (ChAdOx1 nCoV-19) in healthy adults. Trial participant PBMC samples were collected at day 0 and day 28 after the second dose for TCRbeta chain sequencing. V has 2 bases trimmed and J has 5 bases trimmed; junction bases matching no gene number 6. The germline V gene sets CDR1 to MNHNS and CDR2 to SASEGT. The CDR3 covers 15 residues, taking in both the cysteine and the phenylalanine. Kept here is only the CDR3 DNA, which spans 45 bases and is read in frame from base 1.

Specimen: peripheral blood, collected on day 0 of AZD1222 vaccination. This sequence was found in an adult in good health. The sequence joins TRBV6-1 to TRBJ1-5, with 7 bases aligning to TRBD1. The CDR3 loop reads CASSEILQGDQPQHF. The bases are TGTGCCAGCAGTGAAATTTTGCAGGGGGATCAGCCCCAGCATTTT.